This T cell receptor (beta chain) was identified in a study of blood T cell repertoires in COVID-19. Study overall: Whether acute or convalescent, the COVID-19 samples came from the United States, Italy and Spain. The analysed material was cDNA or gDNA that came from T cells, B-cell-depleted T cells, or PBMCs.

In the study's own analysis: The assay estimated nucleated cells by amplifying reference gene primers. Assay: immunoSEQ multiplex PCR; the TCRdb copy retains only in-frame clones and omits some. V, J and clone size derive from that table, while D and trimming were established from the DNA sequence. Of 65,000 to 90,000 clones listed, 70% to 80% were seen once; the top ten hold 26%. V was pared by 5 bases and J by 0 bases, with 17 bases between. This CDR3 spans 17 amino acids. Germline V gene lookup returns CDR1 MDHEN and CDR2 SYDVKM. The genes are TRBV28 and TRBJ1-5; tentatively, D is TRBD1 (5 bases). Material: peripheral blood. The sequence was collected from a man between 60 and 75 years old with active or convalescent COVID-19. The CDR3 here is CASSPGGTVYSNQPQHF. CDR3 sequence (DNA): TGTGCCAGCAGTCCGGGGGGGACCGTCTATAGCAATCAGCCCCAGCATTTT.